The rows below give T cell receptor beta chains drawn from one sample of a study of regulatory T cells in long-lasting Graves disease. From the multiplex PCR reads, TCRdb called clonotypes with MiXCR, one entry per CDR3 protein. The sample lists more than 300,000 distinct CDR3 sequences, roughly 25% seen once, with approximately 30% in the top ten. The sequenced sample was peripheral blood mononuclear cells (PBMCs), obtained when the disease was refractory, from a patient treated with antithyroid drugs. The receptors originated from a woman aged 40 to 55 with Graves disease. The CDR3 runs from the conserved cysteine through the conserved F or W. A D gene is named only where the DNA matches it firmly. Expanded clones are given a class, and other clones once, few, many or no size at all.

CDR3nt	CDR3aa	abundance	d_gene	v_gene	j_gene
TGTGCCAGCGAGACAGGGGCTTTACCGGATAATTCACCCCTCCACTTT	CASETGALPDNSPLHF	many	TRBD1	TRBV28	TRBJ1-6
TGTGCCAGCAGTTACGTAGGGGGATTCAGTGAGCAGTACTTC	CASSYVGGFSEQYF	many	NA	TRBV6-5	TRBJ2-7
TGTGCCAGCAGCTTCCCCGGGGCCGGGGAGCAGTACTTC	CASSFPGAGEQYF	NA	NA	TRBV7-8	TRBJ2-7
TGTGCCAGCAGCTTGGGGCCTAGCGGAATCTTCTACAAGCAGTACTTC	CASSLGPSGIFYKQYF	NA	TRBD2	TRBV5-5	TRBJ2-7
TGTGCCAGCAGTGAAGGGGCAGATACGCAGTATTTT	CASSEGADTQYF	NA	NA	TRBV2	TRBJ2-3
TGCGCCAGCAGCCAAGCGAGTGTTTGGGGCATGAACACTGAAGCTTTCTTT	CASSQASVWGMNTEAFF	NA	NA	TRBV4-1	TRBJ1-1
TGTGCCAGCAGTTTAGGGGGACATCTACTCCACTTT	CASSLGGHLLHF	many	NA	TRBV28	TRBJ1-6
TGCAGCGTTGCAGAAACGGGTTCTAATGAAAAACTGTTTTTT	CSVAETGSNEKLFF	many	NA	TRBV29-1	TRBJ1-4
TGTGCCAGTAGTCCGGGACAGTGGGTTCAGCCCCAGCATTTT	CASSPGQWVQPQHF	NA	TRBD1	TRBV19	TRBJ1-5
TGTGCCAGCAGTTTAGTAGATATCGGGTCCTACGAGCAGTACTTC	CASSLVDIGSYEQYF	many	NA	TRBV28	TRBJ2-7
TGTGCCAGCAGTTTATGGTTGCCGTTCTCTGGGGCCAACGTCCTGACTTTC	CASSLWLPFSGANVLTF	many	NA	TRBV28	TRBJ2-6
TGCGCCAGCAGCCAAGTTACTGATAACCCCTATGGCTACACCTTC	CASSQVTDNPYGYTF	NA	NA	TRBV4-1	TRBJ1-2
TGTGCCAGCAGTTACTCGGGACACAGGGGTTACGAGCAGTACTTC	CASSYSGHRGYEQYF	many	TRBD1	TRBV6-6	TRBJ2-7
TGTGCCAGCAGCTTGGGCTTAAGCCGAGACTACGAGCAGTACTTC	CASSLGLSRDYEQYF	few	NA	TRBV5-6	TRBJ2-7
TGTGCCAGCAGCTTAGATTGGACAGCTAACACTGAAGCTTTCTTT	CASSLDWTANTEAFF	many	NA	TRBV7-2	TRBJ1-1
TGTGCCAGCAGTTTAGACGGGGGCTACACCTTC	CASSLDGGYTF	many	NA	TRBV6-5	TRBJ1-2
TGTGCCAGCAGTTTAGTGGGCTCCTATAATTCACCCCTCCACTTT	CASSLVGSYNSPLHF	many	NA	TRBV27	TRBJ1-6
TGTGCCAGCAGCTTGTCAGCATCCCGGGACACTAATGAAAAACTGTTTTTT	CASSLSASRDTNEKLFF	NA	NA	TRBV7-8	TRBJ1-4
TGTGCCAGCAGTTCGGGCCTTGGGGCGCTCAATCAGCCCCAGCATTTT	CASSSGLGALNQPQHF	many	NA	TRBV28	TRBJ1-5
TGTGCCAGCAGCTTAGTGGCGGGAATGGGTCCCTACGAGCAGTACTTC	CASSLVAGMGPYEQYF	once	NA	TRBV7-2	TRBJ2-7
TGTGCCAGCAGCGTAGATGAAGGGTTTGGAGAAGAGACCCAGTACTTC	CASSVDEGFGEETQYF	few	NA	TRBV9	TRBJ2-5
TGTGCCAGCAGTTACGACAGGGATCACGAGACCCAGTACTTC	CASSYDRDHETQYF	many	TRBD1	TRBV6-2/TRBV6-3	TRBJ2-5
TGTGCCAGCAGCGAGGGGACCGGAAACACCATATATTTT	CASSEGTGNTIYF	many	NA	TRBV2	TRBJ1-3
TGTGCTAGTGGTTTGGTATATGAGGGGCCTGGGGCCAACGTCCTGACTTTC	CASGLVYEGPGANVLTF	few	NA	TRBV12-5	TRBJ2-6
TGTGCCAGTTCACTGGGGCCAGGCAATCAGCCCCAGCATTTT	CASSLGPGNQPQHF	few	NA	TRBV19	TRBJ1-5
TGTGCCAGCAGCTTAATGTCAGGGGACTTCTATTCCGGAAACACCATATATTTT	CASSLMSGDFYSGNTIYF	few	NA	TRBV13	TRBJ1-3
TGTGCCAGCAGTCCCCTGGGGGGTCAGGACACCGGGGAGCTGTTTTTT	CASSPLGGQDTGELFF	NA	NA	TRBV28	TRBJ2-2
TGTGCCAGCAGTTTCCCGGCAAACTATGGCTACACCTTC	CASSFPANYGYTF	many	NA	TRBV28	TRBJ1-2
TGTGCCACCAGTGATGCAGTTTGGGCCGGGGAGCTGTTTTTT	CATSDAVWAGELFF	many	NA	TRBV24-1	TRBJ2-2
TGTGCCAGCAGTTACTTTCAGGGTGTCACTGAAGCTTTCTTT	CASSYFQGVTEAFF	few	NA	TRBV6-4	TRBJ1-1
TGTGCCAGCACATTTAAAGCGGGAGGAAACTACGAGCAGTACTTC	CASTFKAGGNYEQYF	few	TRBD2	TRBV27	TRBJ2-7
TGCGCCAGCAGCTGGGGACCAGATACGCAGTATTTT	CASSWGPDTQYF	NA	NA	TRBV5-1	TRBJ2-3
TGCAGCGTTGAAGGAGGGGGGGCGGGTGAGCAGTACTTC	CSVEGGGAGEQYF	NA	NA	TRBV29-1	TRBJ2-7
TGTGCCAGCAGCTTACTCCCAGGGTCGAGAACCGGGGAGCTGTTTTTT	CASSLLPGSRTGELFF	few	NA	TRBV11-2	TRBJ2-2
TGTGCCAGCAGCCAAGATTTGACAAGAAATCAGCCCCAGCATTTT	CASSQDLTRNQPQHF	NA	NA	TRBV3-1	TRBJ1-5
TGTGCCATCAGTGCCCGGGTCGGAGACTCTGGAAACACCATATATTTT	CAISARVGDSGNTIYF	NA	NA	TRBV10-3	TRBJ1-3
TGTGCCAGCATCAGCACAGGTTCCTACGAGCAGTACTTC	CASISTGSYEQYF	many	NA	TRBV12-3/TRBV12-4	TRBJ2-7
TGTGCCAGCAGCCTTGTATGGGGCACTGAAGCTTTCTTT	CASSLVWGTEAFF	NA	NA	TRBV7-8	TRBJ1-1
TGCAGCGTTGAAGATGTAACGGGGACCTACGAGCAGTACTTC	CSVEDVTGTYEQYF	NA	NA	TRBV29-1	TRBJ2-7
TGTGCCAGCAGCCAAGTTAACGAAAAACTGTTTTTT	CASSQVNEKLFF	few	NA	TRBV3-1	TRBJ1-4
TGTGCCAGCAGCTCCGGCACAGGGTTTCGCGACGAGCAGTACTTC	CASSSGTGFRDEQYF	few	NA	TRBV11-3	TRBJ2-7
TGCGCCAGCAGTGAGTCTTCAGGAGTTAACTACGAGCAGTACTTC	CASSESSGVNYEQYF	once	NA	TRBV10-2	TRBJ2-7
TGTGCCAGTAGTCCTGTCTGGGACTACAATCAGCCCCAGCATTTT	CASSPVWDYNQPQHF	many	NA	TRBV19	TRBJ1-5
TGTGCCAGCAGTTATGGGAAGGAGACCCAGTACTTC	CASSYGKETQYF	many	NA	TRBV6-5	TRBJ2-5
TGCGCCAGCAGCCAAGGCCGTCGACTAGCGGGAGGAGGAGAGACCCAGTACTTC	CASSQGRRLAGGGETQYF	NA	TRBD2	TRBV4-1	TRBJ2-5
TGCAGTGCTACAGGGACCGGTGAAGCTTTCTTT	CSATGTGEAFF	NA	NA	TRBV20-1	TRBJ1-1
TGTGCCAGCGGATTTTTGGGGGGCCGTAACACTGAAGCTTTCTTT	CASGFLGGRNTEAFF	few	NA	TRBV27	TRBJ1-1